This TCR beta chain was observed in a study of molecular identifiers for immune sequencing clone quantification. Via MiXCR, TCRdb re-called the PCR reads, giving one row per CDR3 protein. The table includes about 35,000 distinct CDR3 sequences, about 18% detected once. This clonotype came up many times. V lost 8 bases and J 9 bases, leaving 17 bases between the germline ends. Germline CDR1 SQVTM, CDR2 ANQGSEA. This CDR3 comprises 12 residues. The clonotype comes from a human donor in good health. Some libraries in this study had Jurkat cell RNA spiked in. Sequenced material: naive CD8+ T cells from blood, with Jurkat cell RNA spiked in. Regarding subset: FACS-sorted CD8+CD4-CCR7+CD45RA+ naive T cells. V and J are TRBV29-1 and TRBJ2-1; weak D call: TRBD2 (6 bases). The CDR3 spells CSQSIGGSEQFF. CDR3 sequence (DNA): TGCAGCCAATCGATCGGGGGTAGTGAGCAGTTCTTC.